These 29 T cell receptor beta chains came from one sample sequenced in a study of T cells in Graves' hyperthyroidism and ophthalmopathy. Regions amplified from RNA transcripts were the TCR beta CDR3 regions. The study used the HTBI primer set for a first-round RT-PCR of the TCR CDR3. TCRdb reprocessed the multiplex PCR reads with MiXCR, giving one entry per CDR3 protein. The sample has about 380,000 distinct CDR3 sequences, over 11% seen once. Sequenced: blood. These TCRs come from a woman aged 55-70 years with Graves' hyperthyroidism.

In regard to this clonotype: At one of its ends the junction is not consistent with the germline gene, which may arise from a read error. V gene TRBV6-8 combines with J gene TRBJ2-1; weak D call: TRBD2 (6 bases). CDR3 length: 14 amino acids. Per germline, CDR1 MNHGY and CDR2 SAAAGT. CDR3 region: CASSTGGSYNERFF. DNA of the CDR3: TGTGCCAGCAGTACTGGGGGGTCCTACAATGAGCGGTTCTTC.

Worth noting for this clonotype: Since a much larger clone is just one base distant, this may be a read error. The chain employs TRBV27 and TRBJ2-2; TRBD1 might be the D (6 bases). CDR1 and CDR2 (germline): MNHEY, SMNVEV (reference sequence). V was pared by 0 bases and J by 0 bases, with 23 bases between. The CDR3 loop spans 21 amino acids. The CDR3 DNA is TGTGCCAGCAGTTTATCCGGCCATGCCGCAGGACAGATCGCGAACACCGGGGAGCTGTTTTTT. Translation: CASSLSGHAAGQIANTGELFF.

In this sample, this clonotype turned up many times. This chain connects TRBV19 to TRBJ1-1; no clear D. Germline values: CDR1 LNHDA, CDR2 SQIVND (reference sequence). The CDR3 has 14 residues. The V and J ends lost 4 bases and 1 base respectively, with 10 bases between them. This CDR3 is CASSTHWENTEAFF. The CDR3 DNA reads as TGTGCCAGTAGTACGCACTGGGAGAACACTGAAGCTTTCTTT.

The J gene is TRBJ2-7, the V gene TRBV11-2; 12 nucleotides match TRBD2. The ends lost 0 bases at V and 1 base at J; junction bases unmatched: 4. Looked up from germline, CDR1 is SGHAT and CDR2 is FQNNGV. The CDR3 totals 17 residues. The CDR3 coding sequence is TGTGCCAGCAGCTTAGAGCCCGGGACTAGCGGGTCCTACGAGCAGTACTTC. The encoded protein is CASSLEPGTSGSYEQYF.

The chain couples TRBV29-1 to TRBJ2-2; the D gene is possibly TRBD2 (6 bases). The CDR3 runs 11 residues. V was trimmed by 7 bases and J by 6 bases, leaving 9 bases between them. Germline CDR1 is SQVTM and CDR2 is ANQGSEA. For the CDR3, the DNA is TGCAGCGCGACTAGTGCCGGGGAGCTGTTTTTT. Its protein is CSATSAGELFF.

In its sample, this clonotype was seen a few times. The V call is TRBV9, the J call TRBJ2-7; D tentatively reads TRBD1 or TRBD2 (5 bases each). This CDR3 is 14 amino acids long. Germline values: CDR1 SGDLS, CDR2 YYNGEE. V shed 3 bases and J shed 4 bases, with 14 bases lying between them. CDR3 loop: CASSGGLDGYEQYF. Here the CDR3 DNA reads TGTGCCAGCAGCGGGGGGTTAGATGGTTACGAGCAGTACTTC.

This clonotype occurred many times. The genes are TRBV20-1 and TRBJ2-7; 10 bases agree with TRBD1. Germline V CDR1 and CDR2: DFQATT, SNEGSKA (reference sequence). J gave up 6 bases and V 5 bases, and 13 bases lay outside the gene matches. The CDR3 runs 15 residues. The CDR3 here is CSAPLSGTGVSEQYF. The CDR3 bases are TGCAGTGCTCCTCTTTCCGGGACAGGGGTCAGCGAGCAGTACTTC.

This clonotype appeared many times. The genes are TRBV5-1 and TRBJ2-5, with D unresolved. The germline V gene encodes CDR1 SGHRS and CDR2 YFSETQ. Trimming removed 6 bases at V and 5 bases at J, with 11 bases between. The CDR3 contains 12 residues. The CDR3 nucleotides read TGCGCCAGCACTTACAGCAGCGAGACCCAGTACTTC. Translated: CASTYSSETQYF.

This clonotype was recorded many times. The rearrangement links TRBV20-1 to TRBJ1-1, with a weak D call TRBD1 (6 bases). V dropped 3 bases and J dropped 0 bases, with 17 bases sitting between them. The germline CDR1 and CDR2 sequences are DFQATT and SNEGSKA (reference sequence). This CDR3 spans 16 amino acids. In nucleotides, the CDR3 is TGCAGTGCTAGCGGGGGCGGACAGTCTTTGAACACTGAAGCTTTCTTT. This sequence encodes CSASGGGQSLNTEAFF.

The CDR3 DNA reads TGTGCCAGCAGTTCTCTGACTAGCGGGAGGGCTAGATCCTACAATGAGCAGTTCTTC. This sequence encodes CASSSLTSGRARSYNEQFF. This sequence joins TRBV27 and TRBJ2-1, with 14 bases that match TRBD2. The trim removed 4 bases at V and 1 base at J, leaving 9 bases unmatched. The germline gives CDR1 MNHEY, CDR2 SMNVEV (reference sequence). The CDR3 loop spans 19 amino acids.

This clonotype was counted a few times. The chain carries TRBV7-9 and TRBJ1-3, with D possibly matching TRBD1 (6 bases). The ends were cut back, 3 bases at V and 0 bases at J, with 12 bases in the middle. CDR1 and CDR2 from the germline V gene are SEHNR and FQNEAQ (reference sequence). This CDR3 spans 16 amino acids. Here the CDR3 reads CASSFYRASSGNTIYF. CDR3 sequence (DNA): TGTGCCAGCAGCTTCTACAGGGCCTCCTCTGGAAACACCATATATTTT.

The sample holds many counts of this clonotype. The V and J genes are TRBV7-9 and TRBJ1-1; 9 nucleotides match TRBD1. The J segment lost 1 base and the V segment lost 5 bases, leaving 14 bases of the junction unmatched. This CDR3 region has 18 residues. Germline V gene sequence: CDR1 SEHNR, CDR2 FQNEAQ (reference sequence). The CDR3 DNA reads TGTGCCAGCAGCCCCAGAAGCCGGGACAGGGTTTGGAACACTGAAGCTTTCTTT. It translates to CASSPRSRDRVWNTEAFF.

This clonotype was detected many times. The gene calls are TRBV3-1 and TRBJ2-7, with TRBD1 identical over 7 bases. This CDR3 is built from 15 residues. Germline lookup yields CDR1 LGHDT and CDR2 YNNKEL (reference sequence). J gave up 7 bases and V 5 bases, and 14 bases lay outside the gene matches. The CDR3, as DNA: TGTGCCAGCAGCTGGCGTGGCAGGGGGTTCGGGGAGCAGTACTTC. Translated: CASSWRGRGFGEQYF.

This clonotype occurred many times. This chain joins TRBV5-1 and TRBJ2-1; 7 bases align to TRBD2. Trimming cost V 1 base and J 1 base; bases outside gene matches: 8. CDR3 length equals 17 residues. The germline CDR1 and CDR2 sequences are SGHRS and YFSETQ. CDR3 protein: CASSLSWAGVSYNEQFF. In nucleotides, the CDR3 is TGCGCCAGCAGCTTGAGTTGGGCGGGAGTATCCTACAATGAGCAGTTCTTC.

The table lists this clonotype with many counts. The chain joins TRBV12-3 or TRBV12-4 to TRBJ1-2; D is undetermined. The CDR3 is made up of 15 amino acids. Trimming took 3 bases from V and 7 from J, leaving 18 bases between them. Written as DNA, the CDR3 is TGTGCCAGCAGTTTTATAGACTTTATCTCTCTTGGCTACACCTTC. Protein: CASSFIDFISLGYTF.

The V and J genes are TRBV4-1 and TRBJ2-1; 10 positions agree with TRBD2. Looked up from germline, CDR1 is MGHRA and CDR2 is YSYEKL. The trim removed 4 bases at V and 7 bases at J, leaving 4 bases unmatched. This CDR3 has 14 amino acids. CDR3 loop: CASSRGTSVNEQFF. CDR3 bases: TGCGCCAGCAGCCGGGGGACTAGCGTAAATGAGCAGTTCTTC.

This clonotype has more than one count but fewer than ten. This chain links TRBV24-1 with TRBJ2-1; D may be TRBD1 or TRBD2 (5 bases each). The CDR3 spans 12 residues. CDR1 and CDR2 from the germline V gene are KGHDR and SFDVKD. Trimming removed 12 bases from V and 7 bases from J, with 15 bases in between. The CDR3, as DNA: TGTGCCTGCGAGAGGGGTGGAAATGAGCAGTTCTTC. Amino acid sequence: CACERGGNEQFF.

This clonotype was recorded a few times. V usage is TRBV6-1 and J usage is TRBJ2-2; D gene uncertain. The germline V and J ends were trimmed by 6 bases and 1 base, with 6 bases remaining between them. Germline V CDR1 and CDR2: MNHNS, SASEGT. This CDR3 contains 13 residues. CDR3 sequence reads: CASRPQNTGELFF. The CDR3 DNA sequence: TGTGCCAGCAGACCACAGAACACCGGGGAGCTGTTTTTT.

Ten or more counts support this clonotype. The V call is TRBV5-1, the J call TRBJ2-1; TRBD2 is a possible D gene (7 bases). Germline lookup yields CDR1 SGHRS and CDR2 YFSETQ. The CDR3 is 15 amino acids. Deletions cut 1 base from V and 8 bases from J, with 16 bases between. CDR3 sequence reads: CASSLNLAEGDEQFF. CDR3 nucleotide sequence: TGCGCCAGCAGCTTGAACCTAGCGGAGGGGGATGAGCAGTTCTTC.

This clonotype was seen many times. The CDR3 sequence: CASSSLRSYEQYF. CDR3 DNA: TGTGCCAGCAGTTCCCTCCGGTCCTACGAGCAGTACTTC. The V gene is TRBV28, the J gene TRBJ2-7; D remains ambiguous. The CDR3 is 13 amino acids. The V gene lost 4 bases and the J gene lost 1 base, with 8 bases spanning the gap. The V gene's germline CDR1 is MDHEN and CDR2 SYDVKM.

This clonotype was counted ten times or more. The gene calls are TRBV18 and TRBJ2-1; no clear D gene. The V and J ends lost 1 base and 5 bases respectively, with 9 bases between them. Germline V gene lookup returns CDR1 KGHSH and CDR2 LQKENI. The CDR3 spans 14 residues. The DNA of the CDR3 is TGTGCCAGCTCACCACTCGTGACACACAATGAGCAGTTCTTC. Its translation is CASSPLVTHNEQFF.

On this clonotype: This sequence may be a read error, since a much larger clone differs from it by one base. Here the CDR3 omits its conserved ending phenylalanine or tryptophan, so a read error is the likely source. This chain links TRBV18 with TRBJ2-7, with a weak D call TRBD2 (5 bases). The V and J ends lost 3 bases and 5 bases respectively, with 11 bases between them. Germline lookup yields CDR1 KGHSH and CDR2 LQKENI. The CDR3 covers 13 residues. The CDR3 here is CASSPGGSHEQYL. CDR3 sequence (DNA): TGTGCCAGCTCACCGGGCGGGTCCCACGAGCAGTACCTC.

The chain links TRBV4-1 to TRBJ2-3, with a weak D call TRBD2 (6 bases). This CDR3 is built from 15 residues. Germline CDR1 is MGHRA and CDR2 is YSYEKL. Trimming took off 4 bases at V and 7 bases at J, with 18 bases between the two ends. CDR3 bases: TGCGCCAGCAGCCCGGAGGGCAGGCGGGTACATACGCAGTATTTT. Translation: CASSPEGRRVHTQYF.

This clonotype was recorded at least ten times. The chain is built from TRBV4-1 and TRBJ2-5; 10 bases are shared with TRBD1. V trimming: 2 bases; J trimming: 5 bases; junction bases outside the gene matches: 5. CDR3 size: 15 residues. Germline assignment: CDR1 MGHRA and CDR2 YSYEKL. The CDR3, as DNA: TGCGCCAGCAGCCAATCGGGACAGGGGATGGAGACCCAGTACTTC. This codes for CASSQSGQGMETQYF.

Many counts were recorded for this clonotype. J is TRBJ1-2 and V is TRBV20-1; 8 nucleotides agree with TRBD1. V dropped 3 bases and J dropped 6; count of bases not matched to a gene: 9. There are 14 residues in the CDR3. In germline, CDR1 is DFQATT, CDR2 SNEGSKA (reference sequence). The CDR3 bases are TGCAGTGCTAGCGTGACAGGGGCAGGGAATGGCTACACCTTC. Amino acids: CSASVTGAGNGYTF.

This clonotype was seen repeatedly, ten times or more. The genes are TRBV6-2 or TRBV6-3 and TRBJ1-1, with 10 bases aligning to TRBD1. Germline CDR1 and CDR2: MNHEY and SVGEGT. V shed 6 bases, J shed 1 base, and the junction held 8 bases outside the gene matches. The CDR3 spans 16 residues. As DNA, the CDR3 is TGTGCCAGCAGGGGGAGGGACAGGGGCCCGAACACTGAAGCTTTCTTT. As protein: CASRGRDRGPNTEAFF.

The table lists this clonotype with many counts. This chain joins TRBV7-8 and TRBJ2-1, with D perhaps matching TRBD2 (6 bases). The V end lost 6 bases, the J end lost 5 bases, and 23 bases lay between the germline ends. Germline lookup yields CDR1 SGHVS and CDR2 FQNEAQ. This CDR3 spans 17 amino acids. In DNA, the CDR3 is TGTGCCAGCAGGGATATACTAGCCGGGGTAACTGACAATGAGCAGTTCTTC. This codes for CASRDILAGVTDNEQFF.

The V call is TRBV2, the J call TRBJ2-3; D perhaps matches TRBD2 (7 bases). Germline-derived CDR1 and CDR2 are SNHLY and FYNNEI. The CDR3 contains 16 residues. With 7 bases removed from V and 1 base from J, the gap between germline ends came to 18 bases. The CDR3 region has the DNA TGTGCCAGCACCCGCGCGGCGGGGGCTGGCACAGATACGCAGTATTTT. Protein sequence: CASTRAAGAGTDTQYF.

The sample holds many counts of this clonotype. The V and J genes are TRBV11-3 and TRBJ2-4; unclear D gene. The ends were cut back, 5 bases at V and 1 base at J, with 9 bases in the middle. CDR1 and CDR2 (germline): SGHNT, YENEEA. This CDR3 comprises 14 residues. CDR3 DNA sequence: TGTGCCAGCAGCGCGCGGTGGGCCAAAAACATTCAGTACTTC. Protein product: CASSARWAKNIQYF.